This is a list of T cell receptor beta chains from one sample in a study of CD8 T cells in Susac syndrome. TCRdb itself ran the immunoSEQ multiplex PCR reads through MiXCR, one entry per CDR3 protein. The table lists about 150,000 distinct CDR3 sequences, 95% to 96% of them singletons. The material sequenced was CD8+ T cells from PBMCs. The receptors here all came from a human donor with multiple sclerosis. CDR3s leave out the opening cysteine and the closing phenylalanine or tryptophan. The order of the fields is CDR3 length, clone size, V gene, J gene, CDR3 protein. Not every row has a clone size; where given, it reads once, few, many or a size class.

10,NA,TRBV2,TRBJ1-1,ATQQGNTEAF
11,once,TRBV29-1,TRBJ1-2,SVDRDDAYGYT
10,few,TRBV5-6,TRBJ2-2,ASSLGFGELF
14,NA,TRBV7-9,TRBJ2-2,ASSLVGGANTGELF
12,NA,TRBV7-2,TRBJ1-2,ASSGVGDNYGYT
10,NA,TRBV12-5,TRBJ1-1,ASGGAGTEAF
11,NA,TRBV5-4,TRBJ1-1,ASSRTVNTEAF
12,NA,TRBV9,TRBJ1-2,ASSVDLGGGGYT
10,NA,TRBV3-1,TRBJ2-4,ASSQETQAQY
12,NA,TRBV9,TRBJ2-7,ASSARTDSYEQY
12,NA,TRBV27,TRBJ1-5,ASSFRGADQPQH
14,NA,TRBV6-5,TRBJ2-5,ASSYKPSVVRETQY
13,NA,TRBV25-1,TRBJ2-1,ASSWGDRGSNEQF
11,NA,TRBV29-1,TRBJ1-3,SVDPQDGNTIY
13,NA,TRBV9,TRBJ1-1,ASSVTGDGGTEAF
13,NA,TRBV29-1,TRBJ1-2,SVGPGTGSSYGYT
12,NA,TRBV7-9,TRBJ2-1,ASSLVGLADEQF
15,few,TRBV13,TRBJ2-5,ASSLSWGQGSRETQY
13,NA,TRBV9,TRBJ1-2,ASSPSGGPNYGYT
13,NA,TRBV20-1,TRBJ1-1,SARVTPTARTEAF
16,NA,TRBV11-1,TRBJ2-5,ASSQYPTSGGSEETQY
12,NA,TRBV19,TRBJ2-1,ASSWGGISNEQF
13,NA,TRBV30,TRBJ2-7,AWENIGTGMSEQY
9,NA,TRBV20-1,TRBJ2-5,SASWAETQY
16,NA,TRBV20-1,TRBJ2-1,SARDPWREKKPYNEQF
13,NA,TRBV7-9,TRBJ2-6,ASSHYYSGANVLT
12,NA,TRBV30,TRBJ2-1,AWNTGSSYNEQF